The source of this T cell receptor beta chain is a study of blood T cell repertoires in COVID-19. Across the whole study: Acute-phase and convalescent COVID-19 samples originated in the United States, Italy and Spain. PBMCs, B-cell-depleted T cells, or T cells provided the cDNA or gDNA that made up the material.

As originally analysed: Counts of nucleated cells, estimated from reference gene primer amplification, were obtained. The data were produced by immunoSEQ multiplex PCR, yet TCRdb's version contains in-frame clones alone and is incomplete. The DNA gave D and trimming, while V, J and clone size come from that table. Of about 120,000 clones listed, approximately 85% were seen once; the top ten hold approximately 11%. This clonotype originated in a man older than 75 with acute or convalescent COVID-19. The sequencing sample was made of peripheral blood.

The CDR3 loop reads CASSVWAGATYNEQFF. As DNA, the CDR3 is TGTGCCAGCAGCGTTTGGGCGGGCGCAACCTACAATGAGCAGTTCTTC. The chain has TRBV5-6 and TRBJ2-1; D is possibly TRBD2 (5 bases). Trimming pared 4 bases from V and 2 bases from J, leaving 16 bases between. The CDR3 is made up of 16 amino acids. Germline values: CDR1 SGHDT, CDR2 YYEEEE.